This T cell receptor beta chain was found in a study of beta chain features in type 1 diabetes. Whole-study findings and limits: Within each of all four CD4+ subsets, Type 1 diabetes patients had TCRB CDR3s that were moderately but significantly shorter. In cDNA sequencing, cells with high TCR expression could be over-represented. VDJ junctions from patients with type 1 diabetes contained fewer insertions and more deletions.

Sorting that relied on CD45RO/CCR7/CD25/CD127/CD95/CD27 yielded CD4+ naive, central memory, regulatory and stem cell-like memory cells. The sample holds a few counts of this clone. What it binds is unknown. This CDR3 is 18 amino acids long. From germline, CDR1 is SGHDN and CDR2 FVKESK. Trimming cost V 1 base and J 0 bases; bases outside gene matches: 9. The study reverse transcribed the entire isolated RNA, so it sequenced expressed TCRB transcripts. Around 3.57 million reads was the average for naive, central memory and regulatory T cell samples. TCRdb's copy holds only in-frame clones and misses some; the assay was immunoSEQ multiplex PCR. This sample yields approximately 280,000 clones, of which 14% to 15% are seen a single time; 0.015% to 0.019% belongs to the top ten.

The TCR comes from a man between 18 and 29 years old with type 1 diabetes. The chain couples TRBV14 to TRBJ2-1; TRBD2 aligns across 7 bases. Sequenced sample: naive CD4+ T cells from blood. The CDR3 here is CASSQGLAVLSSYNEQFF. CDR3 DNA sequence: TGTGCCAGCAGCCAAGGGCTAGCGGTCCTCAGCTCCTACAATGAGCAGTTCTTC. The entire variable domain, with the rest obtained from reference TRBV14 and TRBJ2-1, is as follows: EAGVTQFPSHSVIEKGQTVTLRCDPISGHDNLYWYRRVMGKEIKFLLHFVKESKQDESGMPNNRFLAERTGGTYSTLKVQPAELEDSGVYFCASSQGLAVLSSYNEQFFGPGTRLTVL.